The sequence of this T cell receptor beta chain was determined in a study of blood T cell repertoires in COVID-19. The CDR3 is 13 residues long. Trimming cost V 4 bases and J 7 bases, with 12 bases left between them. Germline values: CDR1 SGHNT, CDR2 YYREEE (reference sequence). Authors' methods: Estimates of nucleated cell counts were drawn from the amplification of reference gene primers. The method was immunoSEQ multiplex PCR; TCRdb's version includes in-frame clones alone and lacks a portion of them. V and J calls and clone size come straight from that table; D and trimming were deduced from the DNA. The table lists approximately 94,000 clones, roughly 84% of them singletons.

The source is a man aged 60 to 75 with acute or convalescent COVID-19. The V gene is TRBV5-4, the J gene TRBJ2-1, with D maybe TRBD2 (5 bases). The sequencing sample was made of peripheral blood. The CDR3 reads CASSPVGRNEQFF. CDR3 nucleotide sequence: TGTGCCAGCAGCCCGGTGGGGAGAAATGAGCAGTTCTTC.